The next 2 T cell receptor beta chains were all read from a single sample in a study of T cell responses to AZD1222 COVID-19 vaccine. The data were produced by immunoSEQ multiplex PCR, yet TCRdb's version contains in-frame clones alone and is incomplete. The data contain 150,000 to 200,000 clones, around 86% of them seen just once; the ten biggest clones take up less than 3%. This sample comprised peripheral blood, obtained on day 0 of MenACWY control vaccination. These receptors were taken from an adult in good health.

V usage is TRBV4-2 and J usage is TRBJ2-3; TRBD2 is a possible D gene (5 bases). Germline CDR1 LGHNA, CDR2 YNFKEQ. Trimming removed 0 bases from V and 1 base from J, with 11 bases in between. This CDR3 has 16 amino acids. CDR3 DNA: TGTGCCAGCAGCCAAGACCTAGCTCAGGGCACAGATACGCAGTATTTT. This gives the protein CASSQDLAQGTDTQYF.

V is TRBV7-6 and J is TRBJ1-3; TRBD1 is a possible D gene (6 bases). The CDR3 sequence is 15 residues long. V was cut by 5 bases and J by 0 bases, with 11 bases left in between. CDR1 is SGHVS, CDR2 FNYEAQ, per germline. CDR3 DNA: TGTGCCAGCAGCCCAAGGGACACCTCTGGAAACACCATATATTTT. It is translated as CASSPRDTSGNTIYF.